This T cell receptor beta chain was documented in a study of T-cell reconstitution after alpha-beta-depleted transplantation in children. A TCRbeta library incorporating unique molecular identifiers was prepared. TCRdb re-analysed the PCR reads in MiXCR, keeping a single row per CDR3 protein. The sample has about 440,000 distinct CDR3 sequences, approximately 42% seen once. The germline V gene has CDR1 SGHRS and CDR2 YFSETQ. Unmatched junction bases numbered 9, after V lost 1 base and J lost 6 bases. The CDR3 covers 17 residues. This clonotype appeared many times. The chain uses TRBV5-1 and TRBJ2-1, with 11 bases identical to TRBD2. This TCR derives from a girl aged 2 to 10 with aplastic anemia, due to receive a stem cell transplant. The sequencing used PBMCs, collected before TCRalphabeta/CD19-depleted stem cell transplant. DNA for the CDR3: TGCGCCAGCAGCTTGAAAGGGGGACTAGCGGTACCCAATGAGCAGTTCTTC. Protein sequence: CASSLKGGLAVPNEQFF.